This T cell receptor beta chain was captured by sequencing in a study of regulatory T cells in long-lasting Graves disease. On the study more broadly: Recently diagnosed Graves' patients had received antithyroid drugs for under 3 months.

Regarding the study as a whole: When disease was persistent, TRBV28, TRBJ1-2 and TRBJ2-5 were the favored segments.

This clonotype was recorded at least ten times. The antigen is not known. The time point denotes: newly diagnosed GD, antithyroid drugs for less than 3 months. PBMCs were the source of the RNA used for TCR sequencing. Deletions cut 7 bases from V and 0 bases from J, with 13 bases between. The CDR3 has 15 residues. HTBI primers from iRepertoire and Arm-PCR of CDR3 regions yielded the TCR beta libraries. One entry per CDR3 protein results from TCRdb running MiXCR on the multiplex PCR reads. The data contain around 500,000 distinct CDR3 sequences, approximately 15% of them seen just once; the ten biggest clones take up roughly 10%. These same records also appear under a second study, on T cells in Graves' hyperthyroidism and ophthalmopathy. That source notes: Primed by the HTBI set, a first-round RT-PCR was run on the TCR CDR3. Classification by a 13 V-J model distinguished ophthalmopathy from stable hyperthyroidism.

The receptor was isolated from a man in his thirties or forties with Graves disease. The sample in question was peripheral blood mononuclear cells (PBMCs), obtained at new diagnosis, from a patient treated with antithyroid drugs. V gene TRBV12-3 or TRBV12-4 combines with J gene TRBJ1-3, with D uncertain. This CDR3 reads CASTLPGYSGNTIYF. DNA for the CDR3: TGTGCCAGCACCCTCCCGGGTTACTCTGGAAACACCATATATTTT.